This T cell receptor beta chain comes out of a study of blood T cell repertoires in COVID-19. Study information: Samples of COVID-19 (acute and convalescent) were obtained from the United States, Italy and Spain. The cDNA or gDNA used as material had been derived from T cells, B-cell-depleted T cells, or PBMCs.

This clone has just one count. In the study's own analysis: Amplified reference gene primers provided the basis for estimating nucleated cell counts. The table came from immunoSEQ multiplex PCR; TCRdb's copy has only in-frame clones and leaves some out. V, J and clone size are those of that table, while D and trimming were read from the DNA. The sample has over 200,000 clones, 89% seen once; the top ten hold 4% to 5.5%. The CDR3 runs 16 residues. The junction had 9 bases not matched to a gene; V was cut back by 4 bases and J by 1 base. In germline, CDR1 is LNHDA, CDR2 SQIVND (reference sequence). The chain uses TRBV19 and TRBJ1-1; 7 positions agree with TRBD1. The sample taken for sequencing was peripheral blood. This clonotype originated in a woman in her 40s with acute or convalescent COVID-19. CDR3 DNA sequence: TGTGCCAGTAGTAGTTGGGCGGGGACAGCGAACACTGAAGCTTTCTTT. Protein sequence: CASSSWAGTANTEAFF.